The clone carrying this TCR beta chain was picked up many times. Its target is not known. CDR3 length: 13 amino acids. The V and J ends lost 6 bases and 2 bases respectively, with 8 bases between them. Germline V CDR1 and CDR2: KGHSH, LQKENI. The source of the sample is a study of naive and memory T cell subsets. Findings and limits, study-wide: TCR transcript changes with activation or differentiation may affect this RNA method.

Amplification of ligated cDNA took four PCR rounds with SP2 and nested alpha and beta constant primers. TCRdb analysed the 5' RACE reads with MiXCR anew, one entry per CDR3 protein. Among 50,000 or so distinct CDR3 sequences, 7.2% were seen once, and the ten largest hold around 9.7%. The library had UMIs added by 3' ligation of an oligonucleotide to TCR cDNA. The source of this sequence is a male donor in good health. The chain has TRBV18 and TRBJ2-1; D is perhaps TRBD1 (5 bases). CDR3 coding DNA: TGTGCCAGCTCTTCAGGGACCTACAATGAGCAGTTCTTC. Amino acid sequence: CASSSGTYNEQFF.